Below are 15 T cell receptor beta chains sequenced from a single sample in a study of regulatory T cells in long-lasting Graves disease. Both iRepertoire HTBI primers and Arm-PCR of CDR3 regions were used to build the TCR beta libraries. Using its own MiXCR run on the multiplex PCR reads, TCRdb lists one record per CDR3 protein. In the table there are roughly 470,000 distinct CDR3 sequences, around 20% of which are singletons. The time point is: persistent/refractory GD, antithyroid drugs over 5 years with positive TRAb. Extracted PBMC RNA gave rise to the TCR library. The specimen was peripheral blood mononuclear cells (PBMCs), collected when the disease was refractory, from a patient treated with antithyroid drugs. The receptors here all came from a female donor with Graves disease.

Here the CDR3 reads CSVQGSQGGSYNEQFF. Written as DNA, the CDR3 is TGCAGCGTTCAGGGATCCCAAGGAGGGTCCTACAATGAGCAGTTCTTC. The rearrangement links TRBV29-1 to TRBJ2-1; maybe TRBD2 (6 bases). The CDR3 is made up of 16 amino acids. Trimming stripped 5 bases from V and 1 base from J, with 18 bases between. Per germline, CDR1 SQVTM and CDR2 ANQGSEA.

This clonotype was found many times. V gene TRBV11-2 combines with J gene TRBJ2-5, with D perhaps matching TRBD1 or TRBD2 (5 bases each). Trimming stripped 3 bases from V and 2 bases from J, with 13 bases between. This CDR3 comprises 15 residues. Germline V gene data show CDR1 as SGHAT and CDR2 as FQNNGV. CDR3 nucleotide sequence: TGTGCCAGCAGCTTGACCCCGGGACCGCAAGAGACCCAGTACTTC. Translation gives CASSLTPGPQETQYF.

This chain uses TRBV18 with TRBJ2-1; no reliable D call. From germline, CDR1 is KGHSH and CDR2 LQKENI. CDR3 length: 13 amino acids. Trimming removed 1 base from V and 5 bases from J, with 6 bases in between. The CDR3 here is CASSPQVDNEQFF. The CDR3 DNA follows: TGTGCCAGCTCACCACAGGTGGACAATGAGCAGTTCTTC. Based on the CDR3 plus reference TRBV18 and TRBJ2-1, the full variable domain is NAGVMQNPRHLVRRRGQEARLRCSPMKGHSHVYWYRQLPEEGLKFMVYLQKENIIDESGMPKERFSAEFPKEGPSILRIQQVVRGDSAAYFCASSPQVDNEQFFGPGTRLTVL.

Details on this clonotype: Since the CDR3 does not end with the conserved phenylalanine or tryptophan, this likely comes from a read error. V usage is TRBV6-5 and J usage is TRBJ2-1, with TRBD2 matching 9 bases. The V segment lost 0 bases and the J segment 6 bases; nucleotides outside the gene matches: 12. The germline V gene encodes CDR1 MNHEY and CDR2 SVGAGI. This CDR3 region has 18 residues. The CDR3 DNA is TGTGCCAGCAGTTACTCGAGTGGGCTAGCGGGATCTGTCAATGAGCAGTTCTCC. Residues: CASSYSSGLAGSVNEQFS.

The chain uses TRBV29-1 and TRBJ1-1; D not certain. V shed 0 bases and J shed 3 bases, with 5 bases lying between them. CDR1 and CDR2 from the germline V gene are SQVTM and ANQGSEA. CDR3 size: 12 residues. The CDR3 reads CSVEDGDTEAFF. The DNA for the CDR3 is TGCAGCGTTGAAGATGGGGACACTGAAGCTTTCTTT.

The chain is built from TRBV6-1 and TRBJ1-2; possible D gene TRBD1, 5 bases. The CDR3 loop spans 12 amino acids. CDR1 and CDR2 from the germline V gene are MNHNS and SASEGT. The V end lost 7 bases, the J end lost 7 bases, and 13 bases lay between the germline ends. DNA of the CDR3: TGTGCCAGCACCAAGGGGCACCTTGGCTACACCTTC. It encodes CASTKGHLGYTF.

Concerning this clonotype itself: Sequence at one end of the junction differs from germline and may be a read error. This CDR3 reads CASSSSGLPFDEQCF. CDR3 in DNA: TGTGCCAGCAGCTCCTCGGGGTTGCCCTTTGACGAGCAGTGCTTC. The genes are TRBV7-9 and TRBJ2-7; maybe TRBD2 (5 bases). Germline V gene sequence: CDR1 SEHNR, CDR2 FQNEAQ (reference sequence). This CDR3 spans 15 amino acids.

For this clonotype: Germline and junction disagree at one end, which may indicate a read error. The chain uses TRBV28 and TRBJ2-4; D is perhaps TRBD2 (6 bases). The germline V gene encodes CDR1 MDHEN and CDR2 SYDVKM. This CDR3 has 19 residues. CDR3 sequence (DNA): TGTGTCAGCTCTATAGTAGGTGGGACTCCCTTAGGTGGCAAAAACATTCAGTACTTC. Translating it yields CVSSIVGGTPLGGKNIQYF.

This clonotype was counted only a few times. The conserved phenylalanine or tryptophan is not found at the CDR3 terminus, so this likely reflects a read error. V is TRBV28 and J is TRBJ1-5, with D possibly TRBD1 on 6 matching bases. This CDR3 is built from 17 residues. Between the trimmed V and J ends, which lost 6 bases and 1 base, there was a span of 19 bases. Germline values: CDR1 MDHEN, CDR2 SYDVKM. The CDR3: CASSPQQGFGSNQPQHL. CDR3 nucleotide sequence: TGTGCCAGCAGCCCACAACAGGGTTTTGGAAGCAATCAGCCCCAGCATCTT.

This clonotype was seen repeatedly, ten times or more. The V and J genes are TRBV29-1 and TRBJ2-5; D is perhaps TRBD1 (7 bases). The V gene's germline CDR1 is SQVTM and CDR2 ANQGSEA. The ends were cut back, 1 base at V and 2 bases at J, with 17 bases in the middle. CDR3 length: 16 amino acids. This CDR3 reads CSVEGSPGGNQETQYF. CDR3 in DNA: TGCAGCGTTGAAGGGAGCCCAGGGGGGAATCAAGAGACCCAGTACTTC.

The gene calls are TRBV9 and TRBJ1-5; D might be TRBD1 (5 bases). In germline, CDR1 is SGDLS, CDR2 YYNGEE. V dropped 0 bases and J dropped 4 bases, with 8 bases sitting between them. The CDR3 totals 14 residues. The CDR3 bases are TGTGCCAGCAGCGTAGGGGGGGATAATCAGCCCCAGCATTTT. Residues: CASSVGGDNQPQHF.

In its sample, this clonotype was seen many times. The DNA for the CDR3 is TGTGCCAGCAGCTCACCCCGGGAGGGCTACACCTTC. Protein product: CASSSPREGYTF. V gene TRBV5-5 combines with J gene TRBJ1-2; D is ambiguous. The CDR3 consists of 12 residues. V was trimmed by 3 bases and J by 8 bases, leaving 11 bases between them. Germline V gene lookup returns CDR1 SGHKS and CDR2 YYEKEE (reference sequence).

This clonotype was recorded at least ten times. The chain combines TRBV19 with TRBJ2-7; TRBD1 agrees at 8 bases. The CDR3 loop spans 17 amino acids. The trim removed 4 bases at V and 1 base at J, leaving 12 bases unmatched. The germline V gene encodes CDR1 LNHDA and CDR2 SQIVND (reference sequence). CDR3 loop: CASSSPEQGERSYEQYF. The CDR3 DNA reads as TGTGCCAGTAGTAGTCCTGAACAGGGGGAACGTTCCTACGAGCAGTACTTC.

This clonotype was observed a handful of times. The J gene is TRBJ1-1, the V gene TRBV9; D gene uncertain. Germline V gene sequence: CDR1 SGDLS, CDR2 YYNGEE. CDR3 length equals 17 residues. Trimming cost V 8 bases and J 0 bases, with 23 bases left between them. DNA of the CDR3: TGTGCCAGGCCAGATAGTGGGAGGCTCGCCATGAACACTGAAGCTTTCTTT. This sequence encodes CARPDSGRLAMNTEAFF.

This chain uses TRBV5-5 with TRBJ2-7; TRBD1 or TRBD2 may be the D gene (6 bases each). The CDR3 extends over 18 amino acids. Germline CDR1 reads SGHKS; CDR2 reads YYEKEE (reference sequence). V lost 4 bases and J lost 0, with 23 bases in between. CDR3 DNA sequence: TGTGCCAGCAGCCACCCGCAGGGGCCGGCGGGACGCTCCTACGAGCAGTACTTC. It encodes CASSHPQGPAGRSYEQYF. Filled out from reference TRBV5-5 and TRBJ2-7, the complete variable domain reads DAGVTQSPTHLIKTRGQQVTLRCSPISGHKSVSWYQQVLGQGPQFIFQYYEKEERGRGNFPDRFSARQFPNYSSELNVNALLLGDSALYLCASSHPQGPAGRSYEQYFGPGTRLTVT.